The 8 T cell receptor beta chains given below trace back to one sample, sequenced in a study of T cell responses to AZD1222 COVID-19 vaccine. The protocol was immunoSEQ multiplex PCR, while the TCRdb copy is restricted to in-frame clones and leaves out a portion. The sample includes over 75,000 clones, roughly nine tenths of them seen just once. Source: peripheral blood, taken 28 days after the second AZD1222 dose. The receptor source for this set is an adult who received the AZD1222 COVID-19 vaccine.

DNA for the CDR3: TGTGCCAGTAGTCAACAGGGCTTTGGTGCCTATGGCTACACCTTC. Translation: CASSQQGFGAYGYTF. This rearrangement joins TRBV19 to TRBJ1-2, with D maybe TRBD1 (6 bases). Germline loops: CDR1 LNHDA, CDR2 SQIVND (reference sequence). V dropped 5 bases and J dropped 4 bases, with 17 bases sitting between them. The CDR3 length is 15 residues.

The chain has TRBV18 and TRBJ1-4; 9 nucleotides align to TRBD1. The CDR3 covers 15 residues. Germline CDR1 is KGHSH and CDR2 is LQKENI. The V gene end was trimmed by 6 bases and the J gene end by 6 bases; junction bases not matched to a gene: 8. The DNA for the CDR3 is TGTGCCAGCTCGGCCGGACAGGGGAGAGATGAAAAACTGTTTTTT. Translated, it gives CASSAGQGRDEKLFF.

The chain is built from TRBV7-9 and TRBJ1-4; 7 positions match TRBD1. The germline V gene has CDR1 SEHNR and CDR2 FQNEAQ (reference sequence). Unmatched junction bases numbered 5, after V lost 5 bases and J lost 5 bases. The CDR3 has 14 residues. CDR3 sequence reads: CASSRDRQNEKLFF. Here the CDR3 DNA reads TGTGCCAGCAGCCGGGACAGACAGAATGAAAAACTGTTTTTT. Supplemented by reference TRBV7-9 and TRBJ1-4, the full variable domain reads DTGVSQNPRHKITKRGQNVTFRCDPISEHNRLYWYRQTLGQGPEFLTYFQNEAQLEKSRLLSDRFSAERPKGSFSTLEIQRTEQGDSAMYLCASSRDRQNEKLFFGSGTQLSVL.

V and J are TRBV10-3 and TRBJ1-2; the match to TRBD1 covers 8 bases. This CDR3 is 12 amino acids long. Germline V gives CDR1 ENHRY, CDR2 SYGVKD. The trim removed 6 bases at V and 8 bases at J, leaving 5 bases unmatched. The CDR3 sequence: CAIRDRDTGYTF. The CDR3 DNA reads as TGTGCCATCAGGGACAGGGATACAGGCTACACCTTC.

This chain joins TRBV19 and TRBJ2-7; D is tentatively TRBD1 or TRBD2 (6 bases each). Trimming removed 0 bases at V and 3 bases at J, with 12 bases between. CDR3 length: 15 amino acids. Germline V gene sequence: CDR1 LNHDA, CDR2 SQIVND (reference sequence). The CDR3 sequence: CASSIDPGASYEQYF. As DNA, the CDR3 is TGTGCCAGTAGTATAGACCCGGGGGCAAGCTACGAGCAGTACTTC.

The V and J genes are TRBV20-1 and TRBJ1-1, with D maybe TRBD1 (6 bases). The CDR3 length is 13 residues. CDR1 is DFQATT, CDR2 SNEGSKA, per germline (reference sequence). V lost 3 bases and J 1 base, leaving 9 bases between the germline ends. This chain's CDR3 is CSASKGQNTEAFF. The CDR3 nucleotides are TGCAGTGCTAGTAAGGGACAGAACACTGAAGCTTTCTTT.

V and J are TRBV6-5 and TRBJ1-1; D is undetermined. Per germline, CDR1 MNHEY and CDR2 SVGAGI. The CDR3 has 15 residues. V was shortened by 0 bases and J by 0 bases, with 8 bases between the two germline ends. CDR3 in amino acids: CASSYSSAMNTEAFF. As DNA, the CDR3 is TGTGCCAGCAGTTACTCGTCAGCCATGAACACTGAAGCTTTCTTT.

V usage is TRBV6-1 and J usage is TRBJ2-2; D may match TRBD1 or TRBD2 (6 bases each). Looked up from germline, CDR1 is MNHNS and CDR2 is SASEGT. V was cut by 2 bases and J by 3 bases, with 10 bases left in between. This CDR3 has 15 amino acids. This chain's CDR3 is CASSEQGGYTGELFF. The CDR3 DNA sequence: TGTGCCAGCAGTGAACAAGGGGGGTACACCGGGGAGCTGTTTTTT.